This T cell receptor beta chain comes out of a study of T cells after yellow fever vaccination (dated by TCRdb to about 2019). Regarding the complete study: Libraries from fractions with low cell numbers were prepared with the SMART-Seq v4 Ultra Low Input RNA kit. To track T-cell clones before and after primary and booster YFV17D yellow fever vaccination, bulk TCR alpha and beta repertoires were sequenced longitudinally. Two healthy male donors, one aged 18 to 29 and one aged 30 to 40 years, made up the cohort. Blood was drawn at multiple timepoints before and after primary and secondary immunization, with bulk PBMC replicates and cell subsets isolated.

What this sample's treatment or condition label stands for: live attenuated yellow fever vaccine strain. A standard Ficoll-Paque protocol was used to isolate PBMCs from peripheral blood. Dynabeads CD4 and CD8 positive selection kits were used to isolate the CD4 and CD8 T-cell fractions. RNA was extracted with TriZol from bulk PBMCs, CD4 and CD8 fractions, and dextramer-positive and dextramer-negative fractions. TCR cDNA was synthesized by 5'RACE template switching, through which a universal primer site and unique molecular identifiers were introduced. Priming of cDNA synthesis was performed from both the TCR alpha and TCR beta constant segments. Two PCR steps were used to amplify libraries, with sample barcodes and sequencing adapters being added in the second step. Sequencing of libraries was performed on Illumina HiSeq 2500 (2x100 bp) or NovaSeq (2x150 bp). On the study's bioinformatics: MIGEC was used to demultiplex reads and collapse the reads into UMI consensus sequences, and MiXCR was used for V(D)J alignment. Vaccine-responding clonotypes were identified with edgeR using replicate PBMC samples, with FDR below 0.01 and a log2 fold change above 5 up to day 15 being required. CD4 or CD8 identity was assigned to each bulk clonotype according to whether the clonotype was present at higher abundance in the sequenced CD4 repertoire or the sequenced CD8 repertoire. Using fastp trimming at Q25 and MiXCR clonotype assembly, TCRdb reanalyzed the public sequencing data and kept in-frame beta chains. Rows merge per CDR3 protein into single entries with the most common DNA and genes. For this entry, the V and J calls and clone size follow TCRdb and not the study's own pipeline. A total of a few hundred thousand distinct CDR3 sequences appear in this sample, more than 6.5% of them only once. The biggest ten clones account for more than 1% of the sample.

Study-wide findings and limitations: A small fraction of clonotypes showed up in both the CD4 and CD8 compartments, probably as a result of convergent recombination. Only a couple of donors were included in the study, so the extent to which the findings can be generalized is limited. Compared with the primary T-cell response, the secondary T-cell response was weaker but faster, peaking on day 5 rather than day 15. Because abundant contaminating clonotypes from the bulk population could be contained in FACS-sorted repertoires, computational filtering was required. After the booster, most of the clones that had expanded following primary vaccination were detected again (almost 98% of CD4 and 85% to 90% of CD8), which suggests that memory was broadly maintained.

From the germline V gene, CDR1 is LGHNA and CDR2 is YNFKEQ. The V and J ends are trimmed by 0 bases and 5 bases, leaving 14 bases between them. The CDR3 sequence holds 16 residues, the cysteine and phenylalanine included. Just CDR3 DNA is preserved here, 48 bases in frame from base 1. This clonotype was seen many times. No antigen is known for it. Base qualities are missing; no much larger clone stands one base away. The V and J segments used are TRBV4-2 and TRBJ1-5, and perhaps TRBD1 as D gene, on 6 matching bases. Sequencing was performed on CD4+ T cells sorted from PBMCs, taken on the day of the yellow fever booster vaccination. This clonotype was sampled from a man aged 25-45 years who received the YFV17D yellow fever vaccine. The DNA sequence follows: TGTGCCAGCAGCCAAGAGCCGGGGGCATATGATCAGCCCCAGCATTTT. Protein translation: CASSQEPGAYDQPQHF.